Following are 16 T cell receptor beta chains from one sample sequenced in a study of control samples from healthy donors and cancer patients. Method: immunoSEQ multiplex PCR; TCRdb's copy keeps in-frame clones and lacks some. The repertoire holds 120,000 or so clones, with around 87% as singletons. The sequenced sample consisted of blood. All receptors come from a man between 60 and 75 years old in good health.

There are a few counts of this clone. The chain is built from TRBV6-2 or TRBV6-3 and TRBJ2-1; 7 bases match TRBD1. There are 20 residues in the CDR3. CDR1 and CDR2 from the germline V gene are MNHEY and SVGEGT. The J segment lost 0 bases and the V segment lost 5 bases, leaving 19 bases of the junction unmatched. The DNA for the CDR3 is TGTGCCAGCAGTCACCGTAGGGACAGAGGATTTCAAAGCTCCTACAATGAGCAGTTCTTC. As protein: CASSHRRDRGFQSSYNEQFF.

Here the CDR3 DNA reads TGTGCCAGCAGCCAAGGGGCAATTGGGACGGCTATCGAGCAGTACTTC. Translating it yields CASSQGAIGTAIEQYF. J is TRBJ2-7 and V is TRBV3-1 (or the pseudogene TRBV3-2), with D perhaps assigned TRBD1 or TRBD2 (5 bases each). V was clipped by 1 base and J by 6 bases, with 19 bases between them. The CDR3 totals 16 residues. CDR1 is LGHDT and CDR2 is YNNKEL in the germline V gene (reference sequence).

The genes are TRBV6-5 and TRBJ2-7; TRBD1 is a possible D gene (5 bases). Germline V gives CDR1 MNHEY, CDR2 SVGAGI. The CDR3 length is 14 residues. V was clipped by 0 bases and J by 6 bases, with 12 bases between them. CDR3 in DNA: TGTGCCAGCAGTTACTCGACGGCACAGGTCGAGCAGTACTTC. Translating gives CASSYSTAQVEQYF.

This chain links TRBV9 with TRBJ1-4; D gene ambiguous. CDR3 length: 14 residues. V was clipped by 4 bases and J by 8 bases, with 15 bases between them. Germline values: CDR1 SGDLS, CDR2 YYNGEE. The CDR3 protein is CASSPRNDPEKLFF. The CDR3 coding sequence is TGTGCCAGCAGCCCCAGGAACGATCCAGAAAAACTGTTTTTT.

V and J are TRBV11-2 and TRBJ1-1; D remains unclear. This CDR3 region has 13 residues. Trimming took off 6 bases at V and 1 base at J, with 9 bases between the two ends. Germline V gene lookup returns CDR1 SGHAT and CDR2 FQNNGV. The CDR3 DNA reads TGTGCCAGCAGACAGTTCAGGAACACTGAAGCTTTCTTT. The encoded protein is CASRQFRNTEAFF.

This chain links TRBV2 with TRBJ1-4; TRBD1 matches 8 bases. Germline V gene lookup returns CDR1 SNHLY and CDR2 FYNNEI. CDR3 length: 16 amino acids. With 2 bases clipped from V and 8 bases from J, the junction kept 10 bases outside the gene matches. CDR3 sequence (DNA): TGTGCCAGCAGTGAATTGTTACAGGGGGGTGGCGAAAAACTGTTTTTT. Protein sequence: CASSELLQGGGEKLFF.

This chain uses TRBV5-1 with TRBJ1-4; D ambiguous. CDR3 length: 14 residues. CDR1 and CDR2 (germline): SGHRS, YFSETQ. V lost 1 base to trimming and J lost 7 bases, with 11 bases between them. CDR3 region: CASSLLPTGEKLFF. As DNA, the CDR3 is TGCGCCAGCAGCTTGTTACCTACGGGTGAAAAACTGTTTTTT.

The rearrangement uses TRBV28 and TRBJ1-6; 7 nucleotides match TRBD1. Germline CDR1 and CDR2: MDHEN and SYDVKM. With V trimmed by 6 bases and J by 7 bases, 12 bases remained unmatched. This CDR3 has 16 amino acids. CDR3 residues: CASSRDRALGNSPLHF. The CDR3 DNA follows: TGTGCCAGCAGCCGCGACAGGGCGTTGGGCAATTCACCCCTCCACTTT.

The rearrangement joins TRBV6-5 to TRBJ1-4, with D maybe TRBD1 (6 bases). The CDR3 runs to 13 residues. Trimming left V 5 bases short and J 7 bases short, with 11 bases between. CDR1 is MNHEY and CDR2 is SVGAGI in the germline V gene. The chain's CDR3 is CASSLQGSEKLFF. CDR3 bases: TGTGCCAGCAGTCTACAGGGTAGTGAAAAACTGTTTTTT.

V usage is TRBV19 and J usage is TRBJ1-5, with TRBD1 identical over 10 bases. The germline CDR1 and CDR2 sequences are LNHDA and SQIVND (reference sequence). Trimming took 5 bases from V and 7 from J; bases not matched to a gene: 5. The CDR3 extends over 14 amino acids. The CDR3 DNA sequence: TGTGCCAGTAGTCCGGGACAGGGGAGCCAGCCCCAGCATTTT. Protein sequence: CASSPGQGSQPQHF.

This chain uses TRBV27 with TRBJ1-1; 7 bases map to TRBD1. V was pared by 2 bases and J by 1 base, with 10 bases of the junction left unmatched. The CDR3 extends over 17 amino acids. CDR1 and CDR2 from the germline V gene are MNHEY and SMNVEV (reference sequence). The CDR3 spells CASSLGARGRGNTEAFF. The CDR3 DNA follows: TGTGCCAGCAGTTTAGGGGCTAGGGGGCGTGGGAACACTGAAGCTTTCTTT.

This chain uses TRBV7-2 with TRBJ2-7; D gene ambiguous. Germline V gives CDR1 SGHTA, CDR2 FQGNSA. The CDR3 totals 13 residues. The germline V and J ends were trimmed by 1 base and 0 bases, with 4 bases remaining between them. Here the CDR3 DNA reads TGTGCCAGCAGCTTAGAAATCTCCTACGAGCAGTACTTC. Translation gives CASSLEISYEQYF.

This clone showed up just once. The genes are TRBV3-1 (or the pseudogene TRBV3-2) and TRBJ1-2; no clear D gene. The CDR3 contains 15 residues. Trimming pared 1 base from V and 8 bases from J, leaving 17 bases between. Per the germline V gene, CDR1 is LGHDT and CDR2 is YNNKEL (reference sequence). The CDR3 here is CASSQVHPRWGGYTF. The CDR3 DNA reads TGTGCCAGCAGCCAAGTACATCCCCGTTGGGGAGGCTACACCTTC.

This chain links TRBV27 with TRBJ2-3; possibly TRBD2 for D (5 bases). The CDR3 is 15 amino acids. Germline-derived CDR1 and CDR2 are MNHEY and SMNVEV (reference sequence). V shed 4 bases and J shed 2 bases, with 13 bases lying between them. CDR3 sequence reads: CASSSNIAITDTQYF. The CDR3, as DNA: TGTGCCAGCAGTTCAAACATAGCGATCACAGATACGCAGTATTTT.

The chain combines TRBV7-9 with TRBJ2-5, with D unresolved. CDR3 length: 13 amino acids. V gave up 1 base and J gave up 5 bases, with 8 bases separating them. The germline gives CDR1 SEHNR, CDR2 FQNEAQ (reference sequence). This CDR3 is CASSLVAVETQYF. CDR3 in DNA: TGTGCCAGCAGCTTAGTTGCGGTGGAGACCCAGTACTTC.

The chain employs TRBV19 and TRBJ1-5; unclear D gene. V was cut by 3 bases and J by 7 bases, with 7 bases left in between. CDR3 length equals 12 residues. Germline CDR1 is LNHDA and CDR2 is SQIVND (reference sequence). The CDR3 sequence is CASSMVQQPQHF. The CDR3 nucleotides are TGTGCCAGTAGTATGGTTCAGCAGCCCCAGCATTTT.